This TCR beta chain emerged from a study of T-cell memory formation after mild COVID-19. Overall study context: The two donors had largely donor-specific TCR clusters. Study-wide findings and caveats: Contracting clones, day 15 to 85, had balanced CD4/CD8, and later expanders favored CD4+.

Germline-derived CDR1 and CDR2 are MGHDK and SYGVNS. The length of the CDR3 is 13 residues. Between the trimmed V and J ends, which lost 6 bases and 3 bases, there was a span of 11 bases. This clonotype was observed a few times. As yet, its antigen is unknown. 5'RACE with constant-segment primers yielded barcoded, UMI-tagged TCR alpha and TCR beta cDNA libraries. TCRdb reprocessed the 5' RACE reads with MiXCR, giving one entry per CDR3 protein. Of roughly 160,000 distinct CDR3 sequences listed, 10% to 15% are singletons. This chain connects TRBV25-1 to TRBJ2-5, with D perhaps matching TRBD1 (6 bases). This clonotype was obtained from a man younger than 35 who had mild COVID-19 (a few samples of this study predate the infection). Cell type and time point are not known. The sample comprised PBMCs or a T cell subset sorted from them (not recorded which). CDR3 sequence (DNA): TGTGCCAGCAGGCGGACAGAAGAAGAGACCCAGTACTTC. Amino acids: CASRRTEEETQYF. The full variable domain, in which reference TRBV25-1 and TRBJ2-5 provide the parts outside the CDR3, is EADIYQTPRYLVIGTGKKITLECSQTMGHDKMYWYQQDPGMELHLIHYSYGVNSTEKGDLSSESTVSRIRTEHFPLTLESARPSHTSQYLCASRRTEEETQYFGPGTRLLVL.